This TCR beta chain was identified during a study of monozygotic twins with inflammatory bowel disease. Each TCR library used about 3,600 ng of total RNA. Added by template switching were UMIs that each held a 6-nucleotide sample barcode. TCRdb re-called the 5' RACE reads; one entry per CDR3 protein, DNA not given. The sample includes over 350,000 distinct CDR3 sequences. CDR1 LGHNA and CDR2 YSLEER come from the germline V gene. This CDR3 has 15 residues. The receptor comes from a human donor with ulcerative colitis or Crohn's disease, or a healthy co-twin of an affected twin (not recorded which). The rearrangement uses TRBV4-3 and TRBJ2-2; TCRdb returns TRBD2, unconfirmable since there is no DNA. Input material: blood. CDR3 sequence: CASSQVLRGSGELFF.